A selection of T cell receptor beta chains follows, all from one sample in a study of CD8 T cells in Susac syndrome. TCRdb re-called the immunoSEQ multiplex PCR reads through MiXCR, storing one row per CDR3 protein. Altogether about 240,000 distinct CDR3 sequences are present, 90% to 97% being singletons, with the ten largest covering about 0.1%. The specimen was CD4+ T cells from PBMCs. The receptors stem from a human donor with Susac syndrome. Both conserved end residues are part of each CDR3. Each record gives: clone size, D gene, V gene, J gene, CDR3 protein, CDR3 DNA. The D gene is left open where the match is weak. Rows give clone size only sometimes, using once, few, many, or a class for an expanded clone.

.,.,TRBV28,TRBJ2-7,CASRDSPSHEQYF,TGTGCCAGCAGGGACAGCCCGAGCCACGAGCAGTACTTC
.,.,TRBV6-2/TRBV6-3,TRBJ1-2,CAIREPAMRGYTF,TGTGCCATCAGGGAGCCAGCTATGCGGGGCTACACCTTC
.,.,TRBV7-9,TRBJ2-2,CASRPGEFTGELFF,TGTGCCAGTAGGCCGGGAGAGTTCACCGGGGAGCTGTTTTTT
.,.,TRBV28,TRBJ2-7,CASSFEIYEQYF,TGTGCCAGCAGTTTCGAAATTTACGAGCAGTACTTC
.,.,TRBV2,TRBJ2-3,CASKPSTDTQYF,TGTGCCAGCAAGCCTAGCACAGATACGCAGTATTTT
.,.,TRBV12-3/TRBV12-4,TRBJ1-5,CASSLGSVGPQHF,TGTGCCAGCAGTCTGGGATCCGTTGGGCCCCAGCATTTT
.,.,TRBV12-3/TRBV12-4,TRBJ2-1,CASSLAAGTLGEQFF,TGTGCCAGCAGTTTAGCCGCCGGGACCTTGGGTGAGCAGTTCTTC
.,.,TRBV3-1,TRBJ1-1,CASSQDLPAEAFF,TGTGCCAGCAGCCAAGATCTTCCAGCCGAAGCTTTCTTT
few,.,TRBV11-2,TRBJ2-3,CASSLALADTQYF,TGTGCCAGCAGCTTAGCGCTAGCAGATACGCAGTATTTT
.,TRBD2,TRBV12-3/TRBV12-4,TRBJ2-1,CASSFLAGGYNEQFF,TGTGCCAGCAGTTTTCTTGCGGGAGGGTACAATGAGCAGTTCTTC
.,.,TRBV21-1,TRBJ2-4,CASSKDGLAKNIQYF,TGTGCCAGCAGCAAAGATGGCCTAGCCAAAAACATTCAGTACTTC
.,.,TRBV7-9,TRBJ1-5,CASSSTWGNQPQHF,TGTGCCAGCAGCTCCACGTGGGGCAATCAGCCCCAGCATTTT
once,.,TRBV14,TRBJ1-2,CASSQDNRGYTF,TGTGCCAGCAGCCAAGATAATCGTGGCTACACCTTC
.,TRBD2,TRBV3-1,TRBJ2-3,CASRGEREVWYF,TGTGCCAGCAGGGGGGAGCGGGAGGTGTGGTATTTT
.,.,TRBV30,TRBJ2-3,CAWRKADRRADTQYF,TGTGCCTGGAGAAAGGCCGACCGGAGGGCGGATACGCAGTATTTT
.,.,TRBV12-3/TRBV12-4,TRBJ2-7,CASRRQGALGVEQYF,TGTGCCAGCAGACGCCAAGGGGCCCTTGGAGTCGAGCAGTACTTC
.,TRBD1,TRBV27,TRBJ2-7,CASSRARTGNYEQYF,TGTGCCAGCAGTCGCGCTAGGACAGGGAACTACGAGCAGTACTTC
.,TRBD2,TRBV4-1,TRBJ2-1,CASSQPGTTLRHEQFF,TGCGCCAGCAGCCAACCCGGGACTACCCTTCGACATGAGCAGTTCTTC
.,.,TRBV2,TRBJ2-7,CASRREIGASYEQYF,TGTGCCAGCAGACGCGAAATCGGGGCCTCCTACGAGCAGTACTTC
.,.,TRBV20-1,TRBJ1-1,CSAILAVLGTEAFF,TGCAGTGCCATACTGGCGGTCCTCGGCACTGAAGCTTTCTTT
.,.,TRBV5-4,TRBJ2-1,CASSPGPNNEQFF,TGTGCCAGCAGCCCCGGGCCCAACAATGAGCAGTTCTTC
.,.,TRBV30,TRBJ1-2,CAWSVKLTSYGYTF,TGTGCCTGGAGTGTAAAACTAACCAGCTATGGCTACACCTTC